The rows below give T cell receptor beta chains drawn from one sample of a study of OX40 agonist ivuxolimab in advanced cancers. TCRdb keeps only in-frame clones here, not all; method: immunoSEQ multiplex PCR. The sample consists of tens of thousands of clones, about 93% of them appearing once. Sequenced here: CD4+ or CD8+ T cells sorted from blood, sampled in a trial of the OX40 agonist ivuxolimab. All receptors derive from an adult with an advanced solid tumor such as melanoma, head and neck, liver or kidney cancer. Both conserved end residues are part of each CDR3. The D gene is left open where the match is weak. Size is stated for part of the rows, as once, few or many counts, or as a class when the clone is expanded.

abundance: -; d_gene: TRBD1; v_gene: TRBV5-6; j_gene: TRBJ1-3; CDR3nt: TGTGCCAGCAGCCTAGACAGGGGGCCTGGAAACACCATATATTTT; CDR3aa: CASSLDRGPGNTIYF
abundance: few; d_gene: TRBD2; v_gene: TRBV10-2; j_gene: TRBJ2-1; CDR3nt: TGCGCCAGCAGTGAGTGGCTAGCGGGAGTGCGGTTCTTC; CDR3aa: CASSEWLAGVRFF
abundance: -; d_gene: TRBD1; v_gene: TRBV28; j_gene: TRBJ1-5; CDR3nt: TGTGCCAGCAGTTCCCGGACAGGGGGCAATCAGCCCCAGCATTTT; CDR3aa: CASSSRTGGNQPQHF
abundance: -; d_gene: -; v_gene: TRBV7-9; j_gene: TRBJ2-6; CDR3nt: TGTGCCAGCAGCTTAGGTGGTAGCCTCTCTGGGGCCAACGTCCTGACTTTC; CDR3aa: CASSLGGSLSGANVLTF
abundance: -; d_gene: -; v_gene: TRBV19; j_gene: TRBJ2-5; CDR3nt: TGTGCCAGTAGTACGTCCGGGACTGGGGAGACCCAGTACTTC; CDR3aa: CASSTSGTGETQYF
abundance: -; d_gene: -; v_gene: TRBV27; j_gene: TRBJ2-1; CDR3nt: TGTGCCAGCAGTCCAGCTGCACGACAGGCGATTTACAATGAGCAGTTCTTC; CDR3aa: CASSPAARQAIYNEQFF
abundance: -; d_gene: -; v_gene: TRBV4-3; j_gene: TRBJ1-1; CDR3nt: TGCGCCAGCAGCCAAGATCCAGGATTGAACACTGAAGCTTTCTTT; CDR3aa: CASSQDPGLNTEAFF
abundance: -; d_gene: -; v_gene: TRBV4-1; j_gene: TRBJ2-2; CDR3nt: TGCGCCAGCAGCCAAGAGGGCTTCCTCGGGGAGCTGTTTTTT; CDR3aa: CASSQEGFLGELFF
abundance: -; d_gene: -; v_gene: TRBV7-3; j_gene: TRBJ1-1; CDR3nt: TGTGCCAGCAGCATGACGGAGAACACTGAAGCTTTCTTT; CDR3aa: CASSMTENTEAFF
abundance: -; d_gene: -; v_gene: TRBV19; j_gene: TRBJ2-6; CDR3nt: TGTGCCAGTATCCCGACCGGGGTAACCGGGGCCAACGTCCTGACTTTC; CDR3aa: CASIPTGVTGANVLTF
abundance: -; d_gene: TRBD1; v_gene: TRBV27; j_gene: TRBJ2-7; CDR3nt: TGTGCCAGCAGCCCCGGGACAGGGGGCTGGGAGCAGTACTTC; CDR3aa: CASSPGTGGWEQYF
abundance: -; d_gene: -; v_gene: TRBV6-5; j_gene: TRBJ1-1; CDR3nt: TGTGCCAGCAGTTACGGAGGGCTGAACACTGAAGCTTTCTTT; CDR3aa: CASSYGGLNTEAFF
abundance: once; d_gene: TRBD1; v_gene: TRBV27; j_gene: TRBJ2-1; CDR3nt: TGTGCCAGCAGTCTGCTTGGGACAGGCGACTACAATGAGCAGTTCTTC; CDR3aa: CASSLLGTGDYNEQFF
abundance: once; d_gene: TRBD2; v_gene: TRBV9; j_gene: TRBJ2-7; CDR3nt: TGTGCCAGCAGCCCGCGGACTAGCGCTCACGAGCAGTACTTC; CDR3aa: CASSPRTSAHEQYF
abundance: few; d_gene: -; v_gene: TRBV6-5; j_gene: TRBJ1-5; CDR3nt: TGTGCCGGCCAACTGGTTCAGCCCCAGCATTTT; CDR3aa: CAGQLVQPQHF
abundance: few; d_gene: TRBD1; v_gene: TRBV7-9; j_gene: TRBJ2-3; CDR3nt: TGTGCCAGCAGCTCGCCTGGCTTGGACAGGGAAACTAGCACAGATACGCAGTATTTT; CDR3aa: CASSSPGLDRETSTDTQYF
abundance: -; d_gene: -; v_gene: TRBV19; j_gene: TRBJ2-7; CDR3nt: TGTGCCAGTAGTGTCATGGCGACCTACGAGCAGTACTTC; CDR3aa: CASSVMATYEQYF
abundance: -; d_gene: -; v_gene: TRBV9; j_gene: TRBJ1-1; CDR3nt: TGTGCCAGCAGCGTAGAGAGGGGTACCACTGAAGCTTTCTTT; CDR3aa: CASSVERGTTEAFF
abundance: -; d_gene: -; v_gene: TRBV15; j_gene: TRBJ2-5; CDR3nt: TGTGCCACCAGCAGATTCGGGGGATGGCTCCAAGAGACCCAGTACTTC; CDR3aa: CATSRFGGWLQETQYF
abundance: -; d_gene: TRBD1; v_gene: TRBV14; j_gene: TRBJ2-7; CDR3nt: TGTGCCAGCAGCCCGGACAGGGCCCTGTACTTC; CDR3aa: CASSPDRALYF
abundance: -; d_gene: -; v_gene: TRBV28; j_gene: TRBJ2-4; CDR3nt: TGTGCCAGCAGTTTTGGGGCGAAAAACATTCAGTACTTC; CDR3aa: CASSFGAKNIQYF
abundance: -; d_gene: -; v_gene: TRBV19; j_gene: TRBJ1-1; CDR3nt: TGTGCCAGTAGTAAGGCACGGGATGACACTGAAGCTTTCTTT; CDR3aa: CASSKARDDTEAFF
abundance: -; d_gene: TRBD2; v_gene: TRBV28; j_gene: TRBJ2-7; CDR3nt: TGTGCCAGCAGTTTCGAGTTAGCGGGAGTGTACGAGCAGTACTTC; CDR3aa: CASSFELAGVYEQYF
abundance: medium-sized; d_gene: -; v_gene: TRBV7-9; j_gene: TRBJ2-5; CDR3nt: TGTGCCAGCAGTTTGGTGGCGGTTGTGGAGACCCAGTACTTC; CDR3aa: CASSLVAVVETQYF
abundance: -; d_gene: -; v_gene: TRBV6-1; j_gene: TRBJ2-7; CDR3nt: TGTGCCAGCACCTTGGGGCCAGGGTGGGACGAGCAGTACTTC; CDR3aa: CASTLGPGWDEQYF
abundance: -; d_gene: -; v_gene: TRBV5-1; j_gene: TRBJ1-1; CDR3nt: TGCGCCAGCAGTGGGGGAATAACCACTGAAGCTTTCTTT; CDR3aa: CASSGGITTEAFF
abundance: -; d_gene: TRBD2; v_gene: TRBV11-2; j_gene: TRBJ2-7; CDR3nt: TGTGCCAGCAGCTCCCCAACTAGCGGAGGAGGATACGAGCAGTACTTC; CDR3aa: CASSSPTSGGGYEQYF
abundance: -; d_gene: TRBD2; v_gene: TRBV27; j_gene: TRBJ2-7; CDR3nt: TGTGCCAGCAGTTTAGGACGGGGGGTATACGAGCAGTACTTC; CDR3aa: CASSLGRGVYEQYF
abundance: -; d_gene: -; v_gene: TRBV7-7; j_gene: TRBJ2-2; CDR3nt: TGTGCTAGCAGCTCTGGGGCCGGGGAGCTGTTTTTT; CDR3aa: CASSSGAGELFF
abundance: -; d_gene: -; v_gene: TRBV19; j_gene: TRBJ1-1; CDR3nt: TGTGCCAGTAGTATGGGAGCGGGCAGGTCGAACACTGAAGCTTTCTTT; CDR3aa: CASSMGAGRSNTEAFF
abundance: once; d_gene: -; v_gene: TRBV5-4; j_gene: TRBJ1-1; CDR3nt: TGTGCCAGCAGCAGGGATATTGAAGGATATCCAGGGGATATGAACACTGAAGCTTTCTTT; CDR3aa: CASSRDIEGYPGDMNTEAFF
abundance: -; d_gene: -; v_gene: TRBV7-2; j_gene: TRBJ1-4; CDR3nt: TGTGCCAGCAGCTTAAGTATCCGGGATGAAAAACTGTTTTTT; CDR3aa: CASSLSIRDEKLFF
abundance: -; d_gene: TRBD1; v_gene: TRBV28; j_gene: TRBJ2-7; CDR3nt: TGTGCCAGCAGGAAAAGACAGGGGAGCTCCTACGAGCAGTACTTC; CDR3aa: CASRKRQGSSYEQYF
abundance: -; d_gene: TRBD2; v_gene: TRBV7-2; j_gene: TRBJ2-1; CDR3nt: TGTGCCAGCAGCTCACGAGGCACTAGCGGGGAATACAATGAGCAGTTCTTC; CDR3aa: CASSSRGTSGEYNEQFF
abundance: once; d_gene: TRBD2; v_gene: TRBV16; j_gene: TRBJ2-3; CDR3nt: TGTGCCAGCAGCCAATTCTTGATAGGACTAGCGGCTAGCACAGATACGCAGTATTTT; CDR3aa: CASSQFLIGLAASTDTQYF
abundance: -; d_gene: -; v_gene: TRBV7-9; j_gene: TRBJ2-7; CDR3nt: TGTGCCAGCAGCTCCGATGGTCCCTACGAGCAGTACTTC; CDR3aa: CASSSDGPYEQYF
abundance: -; d_gene: TRBD1; v_gene: TRBV27; j_gene: TRBJ1-2; CDR3nt: TGTGCCAGCAGTGACCCCGGGACAGGGAACTATGGCTACACCTTC; CDR3aa: CASSDPGTGNYGYTF
abundance: -; d_gene: -; v_gene: TRBV29-1; j_gene: TRBJ1-2; CDR3nt: TGCAGCGTAACACGACAGGACTATGGCTACACCTTC; CDR3aa: CSVTRQDYGYTF
abundance: -; d_gene: -; v_gene: TRBV4-3; j_gene: TRBJ2-4; CDR3nt: TGCGCCAGCAGCCAAGATTTGAGTGTCCGAGCCAAAAACATTCAGTACTTC; CDR3aa: CASSQDLSVRAKNIQYF
abundance: -; d_gene: -; v_gene: TRBV7-9; j_gene: TRBJ2-1; CDR3nt: TGTGCCAGCAGCCCCCCCGAAGGGGGGTCCTACAATGAGCAGTTCTTC; CDR3aa: CASSPPEGGSYNEQFF
abundance: -; d_gene: -; v_gene: TRBV27; j_gene: TRBJ1-1; CDR3nt: TGTGCCAGCAGTTTATTGACTCTCGACGGTAACACTGAAGCTTTCTTT; CDR3aa: CASSLLTLDGNTEAFF
abundance: once; d_gene: TRBD1; v_gene: TRBV7-2; j_gene: TRBJ1-4; CDR3nt: TGTGCCAGCAGCAAACGAGCTGGGCCAGGGGGGGGCGAAAAACTGTTTTTT; CDR3aa: CASSKRAGPGGGEKLFF
abundance: -; d_gene: TRBD1; v_gene: TRBV2; j_gene: TRBJ2-7; CDR3nt: TGTGCCAGCATTCCCATTGACAGGGGGTACGAGCAGTACTTC; CDR3aa: CASIPIDRGYEQYF
abundance: -; d_gene: -; v_gene: TRBV9; j_gene: TRBJ1-2; CDR3nt: TGTGCCAGCAGCTCGAGGATGGACGGGGACCTTTATGGCTACACCTTC; CDR3aa: CASSSRMDGDLYGYTF
abundance: -; d_gene: -; v_gene: TRBV19; j_gene: TRBJ2-2; CDR3nt: TGTGCCAGTAGTTGGGGCCTGAACACCGGGGAGCTGTTTTTT; CDR3aa: CASSWGLNTGELFF
abundance: -; d_gene: TRBD2; v_gene: TRBV27; j_gene: TRBJ2-7; CDR3nt: TGTGCCAGCAGTCCCAACCCTAGCGGGAGGGACTACGAGCAGTACTTC; CDR3aa: CASSPNPSGRDYEQYF